This T cell receptor (beta chain) stems from a study of beta chain features in type 1 diabetes. Study findings and constraints: It was among patients, rather than healthy donors, that naive, central memory and Treg TCRB repertoires appeared more similar. There was a moderate but significant shortening of TCRB CDR3s in all four CD4+ subsets of Type 1 diabetes patients.

Trimming left V 4 bases short and J 0 bases short, with 10 bases between. The CDR3 loop spans 15 amino acids. Germline CDR1 MNHEY, CDR2 SVGAGI. Sequencing targeted expressed TCRB transcripts, as all isolated RNA had been reverse transcribed. Sequenced by immunoSEQ multiplex PCR; TCRdb stores in-frame clones only, minus some. The repertoire has some 280,000 clones, 14% of them found once; the top ten carry 0.017%. This clone was seen a handful of times. Its specificity is unknown. The chain couples TRBV6-5 to TRBJ2-1; D possibly corresponds to TRBD2 (6 bases). Specimen: naive CD4+ T cells from blood. This sequence was found in a man aged 25-45 years with type 1 diabetes. CDR3 sequence (DNA): TGTGCCAGCAGTTTAGCGGATAGCTCCTACAATGAGCAGTTCTTC. Amino acids: CASSLADSSYNEQFF.